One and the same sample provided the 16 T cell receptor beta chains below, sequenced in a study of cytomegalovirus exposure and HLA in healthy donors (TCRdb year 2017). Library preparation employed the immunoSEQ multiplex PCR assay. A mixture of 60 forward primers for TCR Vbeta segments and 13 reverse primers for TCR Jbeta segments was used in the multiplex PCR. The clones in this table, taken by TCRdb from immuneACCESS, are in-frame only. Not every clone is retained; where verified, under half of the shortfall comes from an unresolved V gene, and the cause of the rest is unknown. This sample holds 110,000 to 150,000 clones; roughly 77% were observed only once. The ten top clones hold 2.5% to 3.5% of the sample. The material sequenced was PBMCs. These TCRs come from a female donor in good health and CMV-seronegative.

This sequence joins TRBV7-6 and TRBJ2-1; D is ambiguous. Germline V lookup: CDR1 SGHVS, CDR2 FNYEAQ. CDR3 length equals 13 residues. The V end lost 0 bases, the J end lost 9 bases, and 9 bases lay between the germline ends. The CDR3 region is CASSLAPFSEQFF. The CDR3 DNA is TGTGCCAGCAGCTTAGCGCCTTTTAGTGAGCAGTTCTTC.

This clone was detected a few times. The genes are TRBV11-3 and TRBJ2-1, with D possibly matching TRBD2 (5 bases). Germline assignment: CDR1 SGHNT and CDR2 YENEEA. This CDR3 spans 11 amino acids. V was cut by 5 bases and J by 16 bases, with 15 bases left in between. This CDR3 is CASSRADRRFF. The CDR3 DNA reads TGTGCCAGCAGCAGAGCGGACCGTCGATTCTTC. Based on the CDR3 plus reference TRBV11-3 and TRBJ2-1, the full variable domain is EAGVVQSPRYKIIEKKQPVAFWCNPISGHNTLYWYLQNLGQGPELLIRYENEEAVDDSQLPKDRFSAERLKGVDSTLKIQPAELGDSAVYLCASSRADRRFFGPGTRLTVL.

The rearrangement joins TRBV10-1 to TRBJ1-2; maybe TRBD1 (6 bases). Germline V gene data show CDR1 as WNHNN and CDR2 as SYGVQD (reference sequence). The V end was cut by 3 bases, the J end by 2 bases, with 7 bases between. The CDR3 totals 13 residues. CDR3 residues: CASSEDRNYGYTF. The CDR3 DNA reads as TGCGCCAGCAGTGAAGACAGGAACTATGGCTACACCTTC.

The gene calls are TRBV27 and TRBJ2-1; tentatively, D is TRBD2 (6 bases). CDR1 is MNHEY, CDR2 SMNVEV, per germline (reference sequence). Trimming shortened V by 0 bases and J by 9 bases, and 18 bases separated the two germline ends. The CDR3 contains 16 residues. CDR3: CASSLSWSAGGSEQFF. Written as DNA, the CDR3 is TGTGCCAGCAGTTTATCTTGGTCGGCCGGAGGGAGTGAGCAGTTCTTC.

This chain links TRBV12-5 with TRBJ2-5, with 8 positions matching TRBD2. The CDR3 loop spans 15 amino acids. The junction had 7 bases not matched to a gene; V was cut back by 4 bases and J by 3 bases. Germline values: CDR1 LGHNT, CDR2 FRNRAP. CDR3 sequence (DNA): TGTGCTAGTGGTTCCGGACTAGCAGAAAAAGAGACCCAGTACTTC. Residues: CASGSGLAEKETQYF.

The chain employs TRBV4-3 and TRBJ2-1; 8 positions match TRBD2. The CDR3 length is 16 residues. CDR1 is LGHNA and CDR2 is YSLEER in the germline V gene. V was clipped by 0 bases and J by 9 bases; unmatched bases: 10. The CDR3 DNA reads TGCGCCAGCAGCCAAGAGTCTGGCGGGAGGTGGGGTGAGCAGTTCTTC. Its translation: CASSQESGGRWGEQFF.

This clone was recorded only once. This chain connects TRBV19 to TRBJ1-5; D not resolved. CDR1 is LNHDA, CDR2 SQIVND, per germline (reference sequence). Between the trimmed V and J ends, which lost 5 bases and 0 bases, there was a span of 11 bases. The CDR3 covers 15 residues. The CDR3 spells CASSVLDYSNQPQHF. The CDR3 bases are TGTGCCAGTAGTGTACTAGATTATAGCAATCAGCCCCAGCATTTT. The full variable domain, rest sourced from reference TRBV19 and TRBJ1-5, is DGGITQSPKYLFRKEGQNVTLSCEQNLNHDAMYWYRQDPGQGLRLIYYSQIVNDFQKGDIAEGYSVSREKKESFPLTVTSAQKNPTAFYLCASSVLDYSNQPQHFGDGTRLSIL.

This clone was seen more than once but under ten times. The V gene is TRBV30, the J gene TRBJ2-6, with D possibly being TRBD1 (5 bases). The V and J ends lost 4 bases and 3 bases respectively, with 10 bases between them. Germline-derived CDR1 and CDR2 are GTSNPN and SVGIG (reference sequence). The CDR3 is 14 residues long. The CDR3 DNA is TGTGCCTGGAAGGGGAATCGTGGGGCCAACGTCCTGACTTTC. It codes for CAWKGNRGANVLTF.

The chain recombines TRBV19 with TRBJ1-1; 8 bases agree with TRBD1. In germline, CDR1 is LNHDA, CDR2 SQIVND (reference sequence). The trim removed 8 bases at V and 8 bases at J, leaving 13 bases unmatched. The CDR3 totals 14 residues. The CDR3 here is CASRNRGYVGEAFF. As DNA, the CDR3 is TGTGCCAGTCGAAACAGGGGGTACGTCGGGGAAGCTTTCTTT.

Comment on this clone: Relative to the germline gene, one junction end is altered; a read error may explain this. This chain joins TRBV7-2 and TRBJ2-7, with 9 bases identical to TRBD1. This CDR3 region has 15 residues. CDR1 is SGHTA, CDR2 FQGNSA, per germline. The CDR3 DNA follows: TGTGCCAGCAGGTTAGCCGGGACAGGGTCCTACGAGCAGTACTTC. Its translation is CASRLAGTGSYEQYF.

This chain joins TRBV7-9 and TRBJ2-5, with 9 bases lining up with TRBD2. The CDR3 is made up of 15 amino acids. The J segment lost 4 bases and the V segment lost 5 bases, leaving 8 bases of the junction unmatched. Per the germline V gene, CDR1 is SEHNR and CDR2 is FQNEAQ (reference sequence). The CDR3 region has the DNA TGTGCCAGCAGCAGACTAGCGGAAGAGGGAGAGACCCAGTACTTC. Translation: CASSRLAEEGETQYF.

This CDR3 is CASSRLAGGTMKQYF. As DNA, the CDR3 is TGTGCCAGCTCCAGACTAGCGGGGGGTACAATGAAGCAGTATTTT. The chain employs TRBV5-4 and TRBJ2-3, with 13 bases that match TRBD2. The CDR3 extends over 15 amino acids. CDR1 is SGHNT and CDR2 is YYREEE in the germline V gene (reference sequence). Losses at the gene ends were 7 bases for V and 11 bases for J; bases not matched to a gene: 13. The variable domain in full, completed from reference TRBV5-4 and TRBJ2-3, reads ETGVTQSPTHLIKTRGQQVTLRCSSQSGHNTVSWYQQALGQGPQFIFQYYREEENGRGNFPPRFSGLQFPNYSSELNVNALELDDSALYLCASSRLAGGTMKQYFGPGTRLTVL.

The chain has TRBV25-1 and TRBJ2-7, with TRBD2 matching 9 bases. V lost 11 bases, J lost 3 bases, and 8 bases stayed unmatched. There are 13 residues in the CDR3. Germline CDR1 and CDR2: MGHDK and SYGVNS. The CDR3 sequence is CAAVGTSYYEQYF. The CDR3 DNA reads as TGTGCCGCGGTGGGGACTAGCTACTACGAGCAGTACTTC.

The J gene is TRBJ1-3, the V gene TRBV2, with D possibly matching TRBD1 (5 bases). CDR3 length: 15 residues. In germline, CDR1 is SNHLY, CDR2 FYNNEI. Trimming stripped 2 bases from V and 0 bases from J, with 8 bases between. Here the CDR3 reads CASSEQGSSGNTIYF. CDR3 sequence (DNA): TGTGCCAGCAGTGAACAGGGAAGCTCTGGAAACACCATATATTTT.

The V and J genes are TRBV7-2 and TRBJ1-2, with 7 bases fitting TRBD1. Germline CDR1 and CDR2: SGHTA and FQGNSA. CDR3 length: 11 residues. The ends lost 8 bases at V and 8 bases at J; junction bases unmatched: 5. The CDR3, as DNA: TGTGCCAGCGGCAACAGGGGAGGCTACACCTTC. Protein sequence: CASGNRGGYTF.

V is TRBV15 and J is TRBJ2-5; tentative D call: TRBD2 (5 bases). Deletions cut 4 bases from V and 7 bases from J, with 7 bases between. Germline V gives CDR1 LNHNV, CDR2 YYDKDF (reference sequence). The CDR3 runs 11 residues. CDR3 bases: TGTGCCACCAGCATTACTAGGACCCAGTACTTC. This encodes CATSITRTQYF.